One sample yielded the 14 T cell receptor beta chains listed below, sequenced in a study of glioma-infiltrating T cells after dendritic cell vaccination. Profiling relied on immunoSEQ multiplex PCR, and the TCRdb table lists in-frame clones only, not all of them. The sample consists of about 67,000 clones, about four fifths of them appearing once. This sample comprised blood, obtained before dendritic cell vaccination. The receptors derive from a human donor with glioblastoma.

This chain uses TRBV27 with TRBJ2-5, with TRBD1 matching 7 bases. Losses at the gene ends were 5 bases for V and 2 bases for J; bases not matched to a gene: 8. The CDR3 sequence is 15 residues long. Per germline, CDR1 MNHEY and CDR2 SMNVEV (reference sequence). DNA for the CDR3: TGTGCCAGCAGTCTAAAATGGGACAGACAAGAGACCCAGTACTTC. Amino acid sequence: CASSLKWDRQETQYF.

The CDR3, as DNA: TGTGCCAGCAGCCTCCCTACAGGGGGGAACACTGAAGCTTTCTTT. Translating it yields CASSLPTGGNTEAFF. The chain employs TRBV7-2 and TRBJ1-1; TRBD1 matches at 8 bases. Looked up from germline, CDR1 is SGHTA and CDR2 is FQGNSA. The CDR3 has 15 residues. After removal of 5 bases from V and 1 base from J, the junction contained 6 bases not matched to a gene. Full variable domain (missing parts from reference TRBV7-2 and TRBJ1-1): GAGVSQSPSNKVTEKGKDVELRCDPISGHTALYWYRQSLGQGLEFLIYFQGNSAPDKSGLPSDRFSAERTGGSVSTLTIQRTQQEDSAVYLCASSLPTGGNTEAFFGQGTRLTVV.

CDR3 sequence: CASSEGWNGSYEQYF. CDR3 sequence (DNA): TGTGCCAGCAGTGAAGGGTGGAACGGGTCCTACGAGCAGTACTTC. V usage is TRBV2 and J usage is TRBJ2-7; D is unresolved. CDR3 length: 15 residues. The germline V gene has CDR1 SNHLY and CDR2 FYNNEI. The germline V and J ends were trimmed by 1 base and 1 base, with 11 bases remaining between them.

The CDR3 bases are TGTGCCAGCTCACCACCCGAAGCGGGGGCCTACAATGAGCAGTTCTTC. Its protein product is CASSPPEAGAYNEQFF. This sequence joins TRBV18 and TRBJ2-1, with 8 bases lining up with TRBD2. CDR3 length: 16 amino acids. J lost 2 bases, V lost 0 bases, and 3 bases had no gene match. The germline gives CDR1 KGHSH, CDR2 LQKENI.

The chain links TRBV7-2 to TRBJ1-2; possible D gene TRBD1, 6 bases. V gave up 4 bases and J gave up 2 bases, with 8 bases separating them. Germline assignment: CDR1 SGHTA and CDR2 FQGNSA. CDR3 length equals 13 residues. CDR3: CASSWDMNYGYTF. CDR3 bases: TGTGCCAGCAGCTGGGACATGAACTATGGCTACACCTTC.

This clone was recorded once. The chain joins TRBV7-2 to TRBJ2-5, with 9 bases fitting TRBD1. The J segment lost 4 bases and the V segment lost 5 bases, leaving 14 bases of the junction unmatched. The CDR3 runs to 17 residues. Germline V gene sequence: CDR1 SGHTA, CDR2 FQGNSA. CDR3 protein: CASSPRGKQGAGETQYF. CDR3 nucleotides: TGTGCCAGCAGCCCCAGAGGTAAACAGGGGGCCGGAGAGACCCAGTACTTC.

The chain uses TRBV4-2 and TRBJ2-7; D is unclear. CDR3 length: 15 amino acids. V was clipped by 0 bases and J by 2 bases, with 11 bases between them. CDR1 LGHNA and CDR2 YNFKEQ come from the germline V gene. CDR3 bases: TGTGCCAGCAGCCAAGATTCAGACAATCCCTACGAGCAGTACTTC. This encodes CASSQDSDNPYEQYF.

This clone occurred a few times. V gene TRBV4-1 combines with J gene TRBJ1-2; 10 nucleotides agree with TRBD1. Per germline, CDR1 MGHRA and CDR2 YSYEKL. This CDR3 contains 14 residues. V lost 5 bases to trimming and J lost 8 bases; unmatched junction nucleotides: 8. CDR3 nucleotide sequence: TGCGCCAGCAGCGTCTCGACAGGGGGCCTAGGCTACACCTTC. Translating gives CASSVSTGGLGYTF.

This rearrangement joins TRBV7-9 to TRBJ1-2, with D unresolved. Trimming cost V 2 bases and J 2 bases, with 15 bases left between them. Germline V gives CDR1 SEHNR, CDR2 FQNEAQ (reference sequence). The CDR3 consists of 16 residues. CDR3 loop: CASSLSRAVGNYGYTF. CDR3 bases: TGTGCCAGCAGCTTATCGCGCGCGGTTGGGAACTATGGCTACACCTTC.

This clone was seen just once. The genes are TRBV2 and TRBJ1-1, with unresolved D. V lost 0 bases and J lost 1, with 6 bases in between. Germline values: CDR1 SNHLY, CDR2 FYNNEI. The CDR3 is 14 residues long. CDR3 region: CASSEATENTEAFF. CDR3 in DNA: TGTGCCAGCAGTGAAGCAACAGAGAACACTGAAGCTTTCTTT.

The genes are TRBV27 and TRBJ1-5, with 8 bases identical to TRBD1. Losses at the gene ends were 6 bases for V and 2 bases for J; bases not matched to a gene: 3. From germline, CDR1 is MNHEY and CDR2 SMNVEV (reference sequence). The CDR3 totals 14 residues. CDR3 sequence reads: CASRSGQGNQPQHF. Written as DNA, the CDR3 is TGTGCCAGCAGGTCGGGACAGGGCAATCAGCCCCAGCATTTT.

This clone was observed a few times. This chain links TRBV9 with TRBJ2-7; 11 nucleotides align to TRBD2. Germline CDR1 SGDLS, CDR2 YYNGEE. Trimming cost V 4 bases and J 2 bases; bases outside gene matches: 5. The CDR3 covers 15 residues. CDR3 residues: CASSPGTSGAYEQYF. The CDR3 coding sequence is TGTGCCAGCAGCCCGGGGACTAGCGGCGCCTACGAGCAGTACTTC.

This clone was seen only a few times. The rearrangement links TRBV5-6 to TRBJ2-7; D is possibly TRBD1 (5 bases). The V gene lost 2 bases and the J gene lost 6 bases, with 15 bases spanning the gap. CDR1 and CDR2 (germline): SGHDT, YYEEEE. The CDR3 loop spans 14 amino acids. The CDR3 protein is CASSFVRATGEQYF. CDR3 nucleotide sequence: TGTGCCAGCAGCTTTGTCAGGGCGACGGGCGAGCAGTACTTC.

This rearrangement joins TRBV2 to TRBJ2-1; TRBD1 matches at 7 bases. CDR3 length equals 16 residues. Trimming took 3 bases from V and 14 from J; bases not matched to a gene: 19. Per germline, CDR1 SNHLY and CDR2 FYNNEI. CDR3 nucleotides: TGTGCCAGCAGTGAGCAAGCCACTTGGACAGGCGAGAGGGAGTTCTTC. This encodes CASSEQATWTGEREFF. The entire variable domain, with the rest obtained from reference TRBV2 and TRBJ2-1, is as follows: EPEVTQTPSHQVTQMGQEVILRCVPISNHLYFYWYRQILGQKVEFLVSFYNNEISEKSEIFDDQFSVERPDGSNFTLKIRSTKLEDSAMYFCASSEQATWTGEREFFGPGTRLTVL.